The rows below give T cell receptor beta chains drawn from one sample of a study of T cell changes during pregnancy in multiple sclerosis. Data came from immunoSEQ multiplex PCR; TCRdb stores just in-frame clones and leaves some out. This table holds 78,000 or so clones, about 91% found once. Source: peripheral blood, taken before pregnancy. These receptors were taken from a female donor with multiple sclerosis, enrolled in a pregnancy study. Each CDR3 is given with its conserved first and last residue. A D gene is named only where the DNA matches it firmly. Clone size is given for some rows only: seen once, a few or many times, or a class if the clone is expanded.

TRBD2 | TRBJ2-7 | TRBV18 | - | CASSPSGDTYEQYF | TGTGCCAGCTCCCCTAGCGGGGATACCTACGAGCAGTACTTC
- | TRBJ2-1 | TRBV7-3 | - | CASSLMSGSYNEQFF | TGTGCCAGCAGCTTAATGTCTGGGAGCTACAATGAGCAGTTCTTC
- | TRBJ1-4 | TRBV15 | - | CATSRDNNFEKLFF | TGTGCCACCAGCAGAGATAATAACTTCGAAAAACTGTTTTTT
TRBD1 | TRBJ2-3 | TRBV10-3 | - | CAISRTGPSTDTQYF | TGTGCCATCTCGAGGACAGGTCCTAGCACAGATACGCAGTATTTT
TRBD2 | TRBJ2-5 | TRBV19 | - | CASSMLAGRAETQYF | TGTGCCAGTAGTATGTTAGCGGGGAGGGCAGAGACCCAGTACTTC
TRBD2 | TRBJ2-1 | TRBV5-1 | - | CASSPSSGANNEQFF | TGCGCCAGCAGCCCCTCTAGCGGGGCTAACAATGAGCAGTTCTTC
TRBD2 | TRBJ2-5 | TRBV5-1 | - | CASTPTSGGAGETQYF | TGCGCCAGCACTCCCACAAGCGGGGGGGCAGGAGAGACCCAGTACTTC
TRBD1 | TRBJ2-1 | TRBV4-1 | - | CASSQGQGTYNEQFF | TGCGCCAGCAGCCAGGGACAGGGGACCTACAATGAGCAGTTCTTC
- | TRBJ2-3 | TRBV11-3 | - | CASSLMWSADTQYF | TGTGCCAGCAGCTTGATGTGGAGCGCAGATACGCAGTATTTT
TRBD2 | TRBJ2-1 | TRBV6-6 | - | CASSTTSGGFF | TGTGCCAGCAGTACGACTAGCGGGGGGTTCTTC
TRBD1 | TRBJ2-5 | TRBV5-1 | once | CASSSSTGDRETQYF | TGCGCCAGCAGCTCCTCCACAGGGGACCGAGAGACCCAGTACTTC
- | TRBJ2-5 | TRBV18 | - | CASSASGVQETQYF | TGTGCCAGCTCAGCCTCAGGGGTCCAAGAGACCCAGTACTTC
- | TRBJ1-6 | TRBV27 | - | CASRISQFQGPSSYNSPLHF | TGTGCCAGCAGGATTTCCCAATTCCAGGGGCCTTCCTCCTATAATTCACCCCTCCACTTT
- | TRBJ2-7 | TRBV7-9 | - | CASSPHAQYEQYF | TGTGCCAGCAGCCCCCACGCCCAGTACGAGCAGTACTTC
- | TRBJ2-7 | TRBV11-2 | few | CASSLVPGTTYEQYF | TGTGCCAGCAGCTTAGTTCCGGGTACGACCTACGAGCAGTACTTC
TRBD2 | TRBJ2-7 | TRBV19 | few | CASSFRGLAVAYEQYF | TGTGCCAGTAGCTTCCGCGGACTAGCGGTAGCCTACGAGCAGTACTTC
TRBD2 | TRBJ2-5 | TRBV9 | - | CASSGGWLEETQYF | TGTGCCAGCTCCGGGGGGTGGCTGGAAGAGACCCAGTACTTC
- | TRBJ1-2 | TRBV14 | - | CASSPGSVYGYTF | TGTGCCAGCAGCCCCGGGAGCGTCTATGGCTACACCTTC
TRBD1 | TRBJ1-1 | TRBV2 | - | CASSAKQGPGTEAFF | TGTGCCAGCAGTGCGAAACAGGGGCCCGGCACTGAAGCTTTCTTT
- | TRBJ2-5 | TRBV4-1 | - | CASSQRESSGTQYF | TGCGCCAGCAGCCAGAGGGAGAGTAGCGGGACCCAGTACTTC
- | TRBJ1-2 | TRBV5-4 | - | CASSLDSNYGYTF | TGTGCCAGCAGCCTCGACAGTAACTATGGCTACACCTTC
- | TRBJ2-7 | TRBV11-2 | - | CASSLTGSLRWYEQYF | TGTGCCAGCAGCTTAACAGGCTCCCTCCGTTGGTACGAGCAGTACTTC
- | TRBJ1-1 | TRBV6-1 | - | CASTDEGAGETEAFF | TGTGCCAGCACAGACGAAGGGGCAGGGGAAACTGAAGCTTTCTTT
TRBD2 | TRBJ2-5 | TRBV15 | - | CATSSPLAGQETQYF | TGTGCCACCAGCAGTCCACTAGCGGGGCAAGAGACCCAGTACTTC
TRBD1 | TRBJ2-7 | TRBV30 | - | CASEDRTGGASVSYEQYF | TGTGCCTCCGAGGATAGGACAGGGGGCGCCTCGGTCTCCTACGAGCAGTACTTC
- | TRBJ1-4 | TRBV6-1 | - | CASSTGNEKLFF | TGTGCCAGCAGTACGGGTAATGAAAAACTGTTTTTT
TRBD1 | TRBJ1-5 | TRBV19 | - | CASSITGGLNQPQHF | TGTGCCAGTAGTATTACAGGGGGACTTAATCAGCCCCAGCATTTT
TRBD2 | TRBJ2-7 | TRBV5-4 | - | CASSTGLAYEQYF | TGTGCCAGCAGCACGGGACTAGCCTACGAGCAGTACTTC
- | TRBJ2-2 | TRBV6-1 | - | CASSESQVGELFF | TGTGCCAGCAGTGAAAGTCAGGTCGGGGAGCTGTTTTTT
- | TRBJ2-3 | TRBV7-3 | - | CASSQPTGGADTQYF | TGTGCCAGCAGCCAACCAACAGGGGGGGCAGATACGCAGTATTTT
TRBD2 | TRBJ2-3 | TRBV5-1 | - | CASSLPSGGTLGDTQYF | TGCGCCAGCAGCTTGCCTAGCGGGGGGACACTTGGAGATACGCAGTATTTT
- | TRBJ1-3 | TRBV6-5 | - | CASSSAGNTIYF | TGTGCCAGCAGTTCTGCTGGAAACACCATATATTTT
- | TRBJ2-3 | TRBV7-3 | - | CASSLEGQSWDTQYF | TGTGCCAGCAGCTTGGAGGGACAGTCCTGGGATACGCAGTATTTT
TRBD2 | TRBJ2-3 | TRBV14 | - | CASSQGTLASGGIDTQYF | TGTGCCAGCAGCCAAGGTACCCTGGCTAGCGGGGGGATCGATACGCAGTATTTT
- | TRBJ2-7 | TRBV4-1 | - | CASSPQGGGGYEQYF | TGCGCCAGCAGCCCCCAGGGAGGGGGGGGTTACGAGCAGTACTTC
- | TRBJ1-2 | TRBV6-1 | - | CASRKEGGSAYGYTF | TGTGCCAGCAGAAAAGAGGGGGGGTCGGCCTATGGCTACACCTTC
- | TRBJ2-3 | TRBV18 | - | CASSPPNQATDTQYF | TGTGCCAGCTCACCACCGAACCAGGCCACAGATACGCAGTATTTT
- | TRBJ2-1 | TRBV19 | - | CASRTSSYNEQFF | TGTGCCAGTAGGACTAGCTCCTACAATGAGCAGTTCTTC
- | TRBJ2-2 | TRBV5-8 | - | CASSLLGELFF | TGTGCCAGCAGCTTGCTCGGGGAGCTGTTTTTT
- | TRBJ1-1 | TRBV7-2 | - | CASSLPSGGGNTEAFF | TGTGCCAGCAGCTTACCCTCAGGAGGAGGGAACACTGAAGCTTTCTTT
TRBD1 | TRBJ1-3 | TRBV2 | - | CASSGTGGNTIYF | TGTGCCAGCAGTGGGACAGGGGGAAACACCATATATTTT
- | TRBJ1-1 | TRBV11-1 | - | CASSYRADPLVGSEAFF | TGTGCCAGCAGCTACCGGGCAGACCCCCTGGTTGGGAGTGAAGCTTTCTTT
- | TRBJ1-2 | TRBV5-4 | - | CASGRDNYGYTF | TGTGCCAGCGGCAGGGATAACTATGGCTACACCTTC
TRBD1 | TRBJ2-7 | TRBV5-4 | - | CASRRTGAVEQYF | TGTGCCAGCAGGCGAACAGGGGCCGTCGAGCAGTACTTC
- | TRBJ1-5 | TRBV15 | - | CAIALQGPQPQHF | TGTGCCATCGCGCTACAGGGTCCTCAGCCCCAGCATTTT
- | TRBJ1-1 | TRBV30 | - | CAHQPRALGTEAFF | TGTGCACATCAACCCAGGGCCTTGGGCACTGAAGCTTTCTTT
- | TRBJ1-4 | TRBV29-1 | - | CSVGGATNEKLFF | TGCAGCGTGGGTGGAGCAACTAATGAAAAACTGTTTTTT
- | TRBJ1-1 | TRBV6-5 | - | CASSYREGTNTEAFF | TGTGCCAGCAGTTACCGGGAGGGTACGAACACTGAAGCTTTCTTT
- | TRBJ1-4 | TRBV7-8 | - | CASSFREANEKLFF | TGTGCCAGCAGCTTCAGGGAAGCGAATGAAAAACTGTTTTTT
TRBD1 | TRBJ1-1 | TRBV6-5 | - | CASSSRTGGRAFF | TGTGCCAGCAGTTCCAGGACAGGGGGTCGAGCTTTCTTT